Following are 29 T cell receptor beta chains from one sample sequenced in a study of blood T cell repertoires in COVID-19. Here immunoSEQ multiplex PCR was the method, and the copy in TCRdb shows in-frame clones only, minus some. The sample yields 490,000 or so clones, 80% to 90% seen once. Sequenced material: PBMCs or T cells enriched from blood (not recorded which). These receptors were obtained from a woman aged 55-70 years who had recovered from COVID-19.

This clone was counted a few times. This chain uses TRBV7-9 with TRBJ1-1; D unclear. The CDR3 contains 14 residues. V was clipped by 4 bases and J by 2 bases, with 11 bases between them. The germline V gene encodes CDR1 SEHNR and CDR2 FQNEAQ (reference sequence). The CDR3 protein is CASSSLASNTEAFF. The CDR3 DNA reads TGTGCCAGCAGCTCACTAGCAAGCAACACTGAAGCTTTCTTT. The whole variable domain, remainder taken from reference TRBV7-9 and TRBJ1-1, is DTGVSQNPRHKITKRGQNVTFRCDPISEHNRLYWYRQTLGQGPEFLTYFQNEAQLEKSRLLSDRFSAERPKGSFSTLEIQRTEQGDSAMYLCASSSLASNTEAFFGQGTRLTVV.

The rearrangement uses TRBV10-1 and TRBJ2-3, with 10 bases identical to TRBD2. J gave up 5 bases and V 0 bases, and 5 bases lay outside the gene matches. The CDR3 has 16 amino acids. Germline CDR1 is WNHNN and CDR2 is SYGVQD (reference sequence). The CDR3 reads CASSESGLAVRDTQYF. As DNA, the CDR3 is TGCGCCAGCAGTGAGTCTGGACTAGCGGTGAGAGATACGCAGTATTTT.

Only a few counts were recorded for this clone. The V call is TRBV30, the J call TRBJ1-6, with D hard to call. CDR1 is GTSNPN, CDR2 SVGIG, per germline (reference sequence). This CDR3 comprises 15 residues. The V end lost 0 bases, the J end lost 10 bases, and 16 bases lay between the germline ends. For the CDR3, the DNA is TGTGCCTGGAGTGTACGCGGGCAGGTAGTCTCACCCCTCCACTTT. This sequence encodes CAWSVRGQVVSPLHF.

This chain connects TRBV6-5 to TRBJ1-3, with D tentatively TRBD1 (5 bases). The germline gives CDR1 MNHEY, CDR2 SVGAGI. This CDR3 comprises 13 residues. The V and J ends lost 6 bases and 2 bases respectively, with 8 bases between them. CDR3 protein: CASSGGAGNTIYF. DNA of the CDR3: TGTGCCAGCAGCGGGGGGGCTGGAAACACCATATATTTT.

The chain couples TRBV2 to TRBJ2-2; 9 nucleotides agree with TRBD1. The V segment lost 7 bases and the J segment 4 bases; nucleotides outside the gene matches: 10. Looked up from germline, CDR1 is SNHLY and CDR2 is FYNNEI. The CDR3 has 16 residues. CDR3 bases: TGTGCCAGCACCGACCGGACAGGGGCGATCACCGGGGAGCTGTTTTTT. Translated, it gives CASTDRTGAITGELFF.

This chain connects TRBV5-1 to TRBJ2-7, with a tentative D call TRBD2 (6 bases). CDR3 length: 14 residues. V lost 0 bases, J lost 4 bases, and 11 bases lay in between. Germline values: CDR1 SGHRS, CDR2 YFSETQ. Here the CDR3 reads CASSLVGLPYEQYF. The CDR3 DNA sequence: TGCGCCAGCAGCTTGGTAGGACTACCGTACGAGCAGTACTTC.

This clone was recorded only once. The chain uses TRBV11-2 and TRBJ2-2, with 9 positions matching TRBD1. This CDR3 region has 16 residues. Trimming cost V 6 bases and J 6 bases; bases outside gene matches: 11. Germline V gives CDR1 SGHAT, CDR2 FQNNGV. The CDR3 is CASRSGQGSSSGELFF. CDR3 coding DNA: TGTGCCAGCAGATCTGGACAGGGGTCTTCCTCCGGGGAGCTGTTTTTT.

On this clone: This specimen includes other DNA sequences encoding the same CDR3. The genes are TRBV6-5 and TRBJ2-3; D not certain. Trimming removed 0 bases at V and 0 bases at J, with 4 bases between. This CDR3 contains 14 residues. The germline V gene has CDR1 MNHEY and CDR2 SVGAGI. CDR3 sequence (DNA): TGTGCCAGCAGTTACTCTTTAAGCACAGATACGCAGTATTTT. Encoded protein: CASSYSLSTDTQYF.

CDR3 region: CASSLGAGTGNTIYF. The CDR3, as DNA: TGTGCCAGCAGTTTAGGGGCAGGAACTGGAAACACCATATATTTT. The chain combines TRBV27 with TRBJ1-3; the D gene is possibly TRBD1 (5 bases). The ends were cut back, 2 bases at V and 2 bases at J, with 10 bases in the middle. There are 15 residues in the CDR3. Germline values: CDR1 MNHEY, CDR2 SMNVEV (reference sequence).

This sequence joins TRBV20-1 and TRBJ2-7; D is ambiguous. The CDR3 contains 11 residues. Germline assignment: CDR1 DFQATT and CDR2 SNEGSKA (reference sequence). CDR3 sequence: CSARDLNEQYV. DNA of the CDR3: TGCAGTGCGAGAGACCTAAACGAGCAGTACGTC.

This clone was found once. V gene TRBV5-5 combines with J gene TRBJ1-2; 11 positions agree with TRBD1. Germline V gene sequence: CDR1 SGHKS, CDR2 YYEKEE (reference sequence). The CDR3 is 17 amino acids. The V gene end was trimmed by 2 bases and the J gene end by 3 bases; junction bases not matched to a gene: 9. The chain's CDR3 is CASSFNVGTGGDYGYTF. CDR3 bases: TGTGCCAGCAGCTTTAACGTCGGGACAGGGGGAGACTATGGCTACACCTTC.

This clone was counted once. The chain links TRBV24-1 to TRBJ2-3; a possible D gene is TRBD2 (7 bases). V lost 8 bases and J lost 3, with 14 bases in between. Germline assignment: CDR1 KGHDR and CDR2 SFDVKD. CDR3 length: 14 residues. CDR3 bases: TGTGCCACCACTCAAGGGGGGGTTACAGATACGCAGTATTTT. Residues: CATTQGGVTDTQYF.

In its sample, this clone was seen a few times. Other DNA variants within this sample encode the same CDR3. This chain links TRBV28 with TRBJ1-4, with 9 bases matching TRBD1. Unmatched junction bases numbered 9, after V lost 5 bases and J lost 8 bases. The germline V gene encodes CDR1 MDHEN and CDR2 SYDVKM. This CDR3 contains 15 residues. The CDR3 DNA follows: TGTGCCAGCAGTCCTCCGGGACAGGGTCGGGAAAAACTGTTTTTT. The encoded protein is CASSPPGQGREKLFF.

CDR3 in DNA: TGTGCCACCTCAGGGCAGGGGCTAGGTTACGAGCAGTACGTC. Amino acid sequence: CATSGQGLGYEQYV. V gene TRBV28 combines with J gene TRBJ2-7, with D possibly being TRBD1 (6 bases). Germline CDR1 is MDHEN and CDR2 is SYDVKM. The length of the CDR3 is 14 residues. Between the trimmed V and J ends, which lost 10 bases and 4 bases, there was a span of 20 bases.

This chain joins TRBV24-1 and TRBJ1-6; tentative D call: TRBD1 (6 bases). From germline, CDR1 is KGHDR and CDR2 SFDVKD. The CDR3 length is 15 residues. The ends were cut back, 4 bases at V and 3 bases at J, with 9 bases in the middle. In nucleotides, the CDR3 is TGTGCCACCAGTGACGGACAGTTCTATAATTCACCCCTCCACTTT. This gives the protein CATSDGQFYNSPLHF.

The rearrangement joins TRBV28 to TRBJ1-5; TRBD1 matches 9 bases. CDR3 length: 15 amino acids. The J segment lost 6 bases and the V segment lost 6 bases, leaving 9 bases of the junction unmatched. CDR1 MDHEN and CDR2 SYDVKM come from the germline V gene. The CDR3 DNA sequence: TGTGCCAGCAGCCTCACAGGGGGCGCATTTCAGCCCCAGCATTTT. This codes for CASSLTGGAFQPQHF. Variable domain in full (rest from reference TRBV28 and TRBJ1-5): DVKVTQSSRYLVKRTGEKVFLECVQDMDHENMFWYRQDPGLGLRLIYFSYDVKMKEKGDIPEGYSVSREKKERFSLILESASTNQTSMYLCASSLTGGAFQPQHFGDGTRLSIL.

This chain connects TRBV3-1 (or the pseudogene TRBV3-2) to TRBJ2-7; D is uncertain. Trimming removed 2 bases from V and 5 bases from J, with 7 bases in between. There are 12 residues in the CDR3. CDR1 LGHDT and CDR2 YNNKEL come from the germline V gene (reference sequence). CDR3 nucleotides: TGTGCCAGCAGCCAAAGACTCAACGAGCAGTACTTC. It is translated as CASSQRLNEQYF.

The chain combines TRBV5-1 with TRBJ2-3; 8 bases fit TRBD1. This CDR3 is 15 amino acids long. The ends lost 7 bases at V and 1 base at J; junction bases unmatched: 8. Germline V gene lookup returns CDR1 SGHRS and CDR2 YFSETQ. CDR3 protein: CASGTGGLGTDTQYF. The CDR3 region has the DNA TGCGCCAGCGGCACAGGGGGGCTTGGCACAGATACGCAGTATTTT.

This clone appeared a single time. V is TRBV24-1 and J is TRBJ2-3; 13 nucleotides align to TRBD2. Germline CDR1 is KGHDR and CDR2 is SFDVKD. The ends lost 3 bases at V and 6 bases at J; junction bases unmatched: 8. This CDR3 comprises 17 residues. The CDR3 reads CATSDATSGGPWDTQYF. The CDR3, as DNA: TGTGCCACCAGTGATGCGACTAGCGGGGGGCCATGGGATACGCAGTATTTT.

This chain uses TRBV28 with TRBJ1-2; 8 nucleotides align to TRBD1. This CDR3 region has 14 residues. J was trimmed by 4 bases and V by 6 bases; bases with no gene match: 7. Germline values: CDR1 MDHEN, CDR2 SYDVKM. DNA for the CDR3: TGTGCCAGCAGGTCCACAGGGGGGGCCTATGGCTACACCTTC. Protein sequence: CASRSTGGAYGYTF.

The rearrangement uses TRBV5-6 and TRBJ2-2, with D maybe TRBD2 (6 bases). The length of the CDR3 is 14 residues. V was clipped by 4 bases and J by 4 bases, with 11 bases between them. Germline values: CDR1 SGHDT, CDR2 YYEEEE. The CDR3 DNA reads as TGTGCCAGCAGCAACCAGGGAGGCACCGGGGAGCTGTTTTTT. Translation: CASSNQGGTGELFF.

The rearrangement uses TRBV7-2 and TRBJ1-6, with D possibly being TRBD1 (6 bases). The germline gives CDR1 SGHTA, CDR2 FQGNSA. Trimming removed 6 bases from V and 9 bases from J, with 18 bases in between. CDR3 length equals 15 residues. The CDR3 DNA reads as TGTGCCAGCAGACTCCGGGAGGGGGTCTCTTCACCCCTCCACTTT. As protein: CASRLREGVSSPLHF. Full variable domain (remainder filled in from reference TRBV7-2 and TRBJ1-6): GAGVSQSPSNKVTEKGKDVELRCDPISGHTALYWYRQSLGQGLEFLIYFQGNSAPDKSGLPSDRFSAERTGGSVSTLTIQRTQQEDSAVYLCASRLREGVSSPLHFGNGTRLTVT.

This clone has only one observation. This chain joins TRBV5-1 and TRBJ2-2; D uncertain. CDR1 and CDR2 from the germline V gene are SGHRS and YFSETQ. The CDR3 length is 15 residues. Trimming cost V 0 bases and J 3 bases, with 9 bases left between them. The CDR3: CASSLARLDTGELFF. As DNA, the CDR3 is TGCGCCAGCAGCTTGGCTAGATTGGACACCGGGGAGCTGTTTTTT.

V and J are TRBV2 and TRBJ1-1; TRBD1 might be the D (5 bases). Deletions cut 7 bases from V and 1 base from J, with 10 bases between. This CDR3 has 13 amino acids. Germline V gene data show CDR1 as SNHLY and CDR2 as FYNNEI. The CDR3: CASNRRENTEAFF. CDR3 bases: TGTGCCAGCAACAGGCGGGAGAACACTGAAGCTTTCTTT.

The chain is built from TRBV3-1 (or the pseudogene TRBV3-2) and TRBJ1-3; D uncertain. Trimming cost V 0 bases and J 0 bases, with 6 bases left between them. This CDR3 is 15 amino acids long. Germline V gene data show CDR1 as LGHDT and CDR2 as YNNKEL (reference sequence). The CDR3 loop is CASSQDTVSGNTIYF. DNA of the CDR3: TGTGCCAGCAGCCAAGATACAGTCTCTGGAAACACCATATATTTT.

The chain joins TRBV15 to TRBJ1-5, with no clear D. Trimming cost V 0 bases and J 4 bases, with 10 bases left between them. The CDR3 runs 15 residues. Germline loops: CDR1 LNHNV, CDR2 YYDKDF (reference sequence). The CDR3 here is CATSRDPLTNQPQHF. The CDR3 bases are TGTGCCACCAGCAGAGATCCACTTACGAATCAGCCCCAGCATTTT.

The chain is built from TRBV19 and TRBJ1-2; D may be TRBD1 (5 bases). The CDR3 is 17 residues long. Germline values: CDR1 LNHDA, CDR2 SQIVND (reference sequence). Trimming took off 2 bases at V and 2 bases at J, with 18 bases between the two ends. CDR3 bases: TGTGCCAGTAGTATACGCAAGGGGTTTGTTTCCAACTATGGCTACACCTTC. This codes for CASSIRKGFVSNYGYTF. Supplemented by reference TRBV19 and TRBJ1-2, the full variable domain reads DGGITQSPKYLFRKEGQNVTLSCEQNLNHDAMYWYRQDPGQGLRLIYYSQIVNDFQKGDIAEGYSVSREKKESFPLTVTSAQKNPTAFYLCASSIRKGFVSNYGYTFGSGTRLTVV.

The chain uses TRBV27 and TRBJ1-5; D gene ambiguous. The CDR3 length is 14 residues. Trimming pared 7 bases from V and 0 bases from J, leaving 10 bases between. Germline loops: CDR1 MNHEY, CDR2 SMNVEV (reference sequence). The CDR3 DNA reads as TGTGCCAGCAAACACCCTTATAGCAATCAGCCCCAGCATTTT. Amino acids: CASKHPYSNQPQHF.

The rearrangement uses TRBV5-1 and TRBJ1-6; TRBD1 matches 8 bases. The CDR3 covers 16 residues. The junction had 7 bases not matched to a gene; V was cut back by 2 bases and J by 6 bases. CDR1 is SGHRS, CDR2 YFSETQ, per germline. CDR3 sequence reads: CASSLQGGMGNSPLHF. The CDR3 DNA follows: TGCGCCAGCAGCTTACAGGGGGGAATGGGTAATTCACCCCTCCACTTT.